Presented here are 23 T cell receptor beta chains from one specimen sequenced in a study of cytomegalovirus exposure and HLA in healthy donors listed by TCRdb under 2017. The library was generated by the immunoSEQ multiplex PCR assay. For the multiplex PCR, a mixture combining 60 forward primers for TCR Vbeta segments and 13 reverse primers for TCR Jbeta segments was used. This is the immuneACCESS table as TCRdb keeps it, with only in-frame sequences that have V and J called. A part of the clones is gone; compared with another copy, unresolved V genes explain less than half, and the rest is unexplained. The sample's clone listing holds under 200,000 clones. Under 2.5% of the sample belongs to the ten largest clones. Specimen: PBMCs. These receptor sequences come from a man younger than 45 in good health and CMV-seronegative.

The V gene is TRBV27, the J gene TRBJ2-1; TRBD2 matches 8 bases. Germline CDR1 reads MNHEY; CDR2 reads SMNVEV (reference sequence). This CDR3 has 17 residues. Germline trimming cut 10 bases from V and 8 bases from J; bases unmatched to any gene: 22. CDR3 region: CATASEREWPLEDEQFF. CDR3 nucleotide sequence: TGTGCCACTGCGAGCGAGCGGGAGTGGCCCCTAGAGGATGAGCAGTTCTTC.

The V gene is TRBV27, the J gene TRBJ2-7, with 9 bases matching TRBD1. V dropped 6 bases and J dropped 7; count of bases not matched to a gene: 7. The germline V gene has CDR1 MNHEY and CDR2 SMNVEV (reference sequence). CDR3 length: 13 residues. This chain's CDR3 is CASRGQGRREQYF. The CDR3 DNA follows: TGTGCCAGCAGAGGACAGGGGCGTCGTGAGCAGTACTTC.

V gene TRBV5-5 combines with J gene TRBJ1-5; 7 nucleotides match TRBD1. The CDR3 contains 16 residues. With V trimmed by 2 bases and J by 0 bases, 5 bases remained unmatched. CDR1 SGHKS and CDR2 YYEKEE come from the germline V gene (reference sequence). The CDR3 nucleotides are TGTGCCAGCAGCTTCGAACAGGGGTATAGCAATCAGCCCCAGCATTTT. This sequence encodes CASSFEQGYSNQPQHF.

For the CDR3, the DNA is TGTGCCAGCAGTGAAGCGGAAACAGCAAGCTTAGCCAAAAACATTCAGTACTTC. This encodes CASSEAETASLAKNIQYF. The genes are TRBV6-1 and TRBJ2-4, with no clear D. V lost 0 bases and J 0 bases, leaving 15 bases between the germline ends. This CDR3 spans 18 amino acids. CDR1 is MNHNS and CDR2 is SASEGT in the germline V gene.

The rearrangement uses TRBV10-1 and TRBJ2-5; TRBD1 matches 10 bases. Per the germline V gene, CDR1 is WNHNN and CDR2 is SYGVQD (reference sequence). The CDR3 loop spans 13 amino acids. V gave up 5 bases and J gave up 5 bases; unmatched junction bases: 2. The CDR3 protein is CASSSDRGETQYF. The CDR3, as DNA: TGCGCCAGCAGTTCGGACAGGGGGGAGACCCAGTACTTC.

Note on this clone: Distinct nucleotide sequences in the sample also encode this CDR3. The J gene is TRBJ2-2, the V gene TRBV5-1, with D unresolved. In germline, CDR1 is SGHRS, CDR2 YFSETQ. With 2 bases removed from V and 1 base from J, the gap between germline ends came to 9 bases. The CDR3 sequence is 15 residues long. The CDR3 sequence: CASSLRVLNTGELFF. The CDR3 DNA sequence: TGCGCCAGCAGCTTACGGGTTTTGAACACCGGGGAGCTGTTTTTT.

The rearrangement links TRBV5-6 to TRBJ2-7, with 9 nucleotides matching TRBD1. J gave up 5 bases and V 4 bases, and 7 bases lay outside the gene matches. The germline V gene has CDR1 SGHDT and CDR2 YYEEEE. The CDR3 is 14 amino acids. The DNA for the CDR3 is TGTGCCAGCAGCCTGGGGGACAGGGCGCACGAGCAGTACTTC. Amino acids: CASSLGDRAHEQYF.

The J gene is TRBJ2-1, the V gene TRBV11-3; TRBD1 agrees at 7 bases. Unmatched junction bases numbered 8, after V lost 3 bases and J lost 6 bases. CDR3 length equals 15 residues. Germline V gene sequence: CDR1 SGHNT, CDR2 YENEEA. This CDR3 reads CASSLGQGVGNEQFF. The DNA for the CDR3 is TGTGCCAGCAGCTTGGGGCAGGGGGTGGGCAATGAGCAGTTCTTC.

The genes are TRBV28 and TRBJ2-7; TRBD2 agrees at 8 bases. CDR3 length equals 20 residues. From germline, CDR1 is MDHEN and CDR2 SYDVKM. Trimming took 2 bases from V and 2 from J; bases not matched to a gene: 20. The CDR3 bases are TGTGCCAGCAGTTTAAAATCAAGGGGTAGCGGGAAGGGGAGGGCCTACGAGCAGTACTTC. Its translation: CASSLKSRGSGKGRAYEQYF.

This chain connects TRBV11-2 to TRBJ1-3; D is unclear. The length of the CDR3 is 17 residues. With 0 bases removed from V and 0 bases from J, the gap between germline ends came to 12 bases. Germline CDR1 reads SGHAT; CDR2 reads FQNNGV. The CDR3 spells CASSLEMARYSGNTIYF. As DNA, the CDR3 is TGTGCCAGCAGCTTAGAGATGGCCAGGTACTCTGGAAACACCATATATTTT.

The CDR3 spells CARGLDPYNEQFF. The CDR3 DNA follows: TGTGCCAGGGGCTTAGACCCATACAATGAGCAGTTCTTC. V is TRBV2 and J is TRBJ2-1; D remains ambiguous. This CDR3 spans 13 amino acids. Germline V CDR1 and CDR2: SNHLY, FYNNEI. V was pared by 9 bases and J by 4 bases, with 13 bases between.

V gene TRBV6-5 combines with J gene TRBJ2-7, with D perhaps TRBD2 (6 bases). V was cut by 6 bases and J by 2 bases, with 17 bases left in between. The CDR3 sequence is 15 residues long. The germline CDR1 and CDR2 sequences are MNHEY and SVGAGI. The CDR3 loop is CASSPRTTTPYEQYF. The CDR3 DNA sequence: TGTGCCAGCAGCCCACGGACTACAACACCCTACGAGCAGTACTTC.

The genes are TRBV5-1 and TRBJ2-7, with D hard to call. The V end lost 4 bases, the J end lost 3 bases, and 14 bases lay between the germline ends. Germline values: CDR1 SGHRS, CDR2 YFSETQ. The CDR3 has 14 amino acids. As DNA, the CDR3 is TGCGCCAGCAGCCTGGCCGTCCTAAACTACGAGCAGTACTTC. It codes for CASSLAVLNYEQYF.

J is TRBJ1-1 and V is TRBV27, with D maybe TRBD1 (6 bases). V was clipped by 6 bases and J by 6 bases, with 14 bases between them. CDR1 and CDR2 (germline): MNHEY, SMNVEV (reference sequence). This CDR3 has 13 amino acids. The CDR3 DNA sequence: TGTGCCAGCAGATGGATTCAGGGGTCTGAAGCTTTCTTT. Protein product: CASRWIQGSEAFF.

The J gene is TRBJ2-3, the V gene TRBV19, with D perhaps matching TRBD2 (6 bases). From germline, CDR1 is LNHDA and CDR2 SQIVND (reference sequence). This CDR3 comprises 13 residues. Trimming left V 5 bases short and J 10 bases short, with 16 bases between. The CDR3 spells CASSGLATRAQYF. The CDR3 nucleotides read TGTGCCAGTAGTGGGCTAGCGACTCGGGCGCAGTATTTT.

The V and J genes are TRBV6-5 and TRBJ1-1, with 7 bases identical to TRBD1. V gave up 7 bases and J gave up 7 bases; unmatched junction bases: 15. Germline CDR1 MNHEY, CDR2 SVGAGI. The length of the CDR3 is 15 residues. As DNA, the CDR3 is TGTGCCAGCACCGAACACCAGGGGGTCCCCCTTGAAGCTTTCTTT. Translated, it gives CASTEHQGVPLEAFF.

V gene TRBV28 combines with J gene TRBJ1-1; 9 nucleotides line up with TRBD1. Germline V gives CDR1 MDHEN, CDR2 SYDVKM. V shed 7 bases, J shed 2 bases, and the junction held 5 bases outside the gene matches. The CDR3 is made up of 14 amino acids. CDR3 nucleotide sequence: TGTGCCAGCATTAACAGGGGGCAAAACACTGAAGCTTTCTTT. The encoded protein is CASINRGQNTEAFF.

The J gene is TRBJ1-1, the V gene TRBV6-1, with D unresolved. Trimming stripped 1 base from V and 4 bases from J, with 7 bases between. This CDR3 spans 13 amino acids. Germline lookup yields CDR1 MNHNS and CDR2 SASEGT. The CDR3 reads CASSEEIGTEAFF. CDR3 bases: TGTGCCAGCAGTGAAGAAATCGGCACTGAAGCTTTCTTT.

The J gene is TRBJ2-1, the V gene TRBV2, with TRBD1 matching 11 bases. The CDR3 is 14 amino acids. V lost 6 bases to trimming and J lost 9 bases; unmatched junction nucleotides: 7. CDR1 and CDR2 from the germline V gene are SNHLY and FYNNEI. CDR3 DNA sequence: TGTGCCAGCAGCGCCGGGACAGGGGGTGGTGAGCAGTTCTTC. Translated, it gives CASSAGTGGGEQFF.

This chain uses TRBV7-8 with TRBJ2-7; D is undetermined. The germline gives CDR1 SGHVS, CDR2 FQNEAQ. The CDR3 loop spans 14 amino acids. V was shortened by 1 base and J by 3 bases, with 10 bases between the two germline ends. The CDR3 nucleotides are TGTGCCAGCAGCTTAGTCGATAGCCTCTACGAGCAGTACTTC. Translating gives CASSLVDSLYEQYF. The variable domain in full, completed from reference TRBV7-8 and TRBJ2-7, reads GAGVSQSPRYKVAKRGQDVALRCDPISGHVSLFWYQQALGQGPEFLTYFQNEAQLDKSGLPSDRFFAERPEGSVSTLKIQRTQQEDSAVYLCASSLVDSLYEQYFGPGTRLTVT.

This chain connects TRBV12-1 to TRBJ2-7; the DNA was not compared with TRBD2, the D call given in the table. TRBV12-1 is a pseudogene segment. The CDR3 totals 18 residues. CDR3 sequence reads: CASNPRTSGSYWRGEQYF. The CDR3 nucleotides are TGTGCCAGCAACCCCCGGACTAGCGGGTCCTACTGGCGGGGGGAGCAGTACTTC.

The chain is built from TRBV6-5 and TRBJ2-3, with D possibly being TRBD1 (5 bases). Looked up from germline, CDR1 is MNHEY and CDR2 is SVGAGI. The CDR3 has 15 residues. Trimming shortened V by 6 bases and J by 2 bases, and 15 bases separated the two germline ends. This CDR3 reads CASRYQTEITDTQYF. The CDR3 DNA reads as TGTGCCAGCAGATACCAGACAGAAATCACAGATACGCAGTATTTT.

The chain recombines TRBV27 with TRBJ2-2, with TRBD2 identical over 7 bases. Germline CDR1 MNHEY, CDR2 SMNVEV (reference sequence). The CDR3 consists of 16 residues. V was clipped by 6 bases and J by 5 bases; unmatched bases: 12. The CDR3 spells CASRERLGGYTGELFF. CDR3 bases: TGTGCCAGCAGAGAAAGGTTGGGGGGGTATACCGGGGAGCTGTTTTTT.